These 29 T cell receptor beta chains originate from one sample sequenced in a study of shared clonotypes between healthy human individuals. Using immunoSEQ multiplex PCR, the repertoire was profiled, and TCRdb retains in-frame clones only, with some absent. Of about 690,000 clones listed, about 90% are singletons. Sequenced material: memory CD8+ T cells from PBMCs. The subset here: CD45RO+ cells pooled with CCR7-negative TemRA cells. The receptor set was obtained from a man aged 18 to 30 in good health. Some clones in this sample may be carry-over from other donors' samples.

The chain uses TRBV19 and TRBJ2-5; D is undetermined. V was cut by 5 bases and J by 5 bases, with 21 bases left in between. The CDR3 has 16 residues. Per the germline V gene, CDR1 is LNHDA and CDR2 is SQIVND (reference sequence). The CDR3 nucleotides are TGTGCCAGTAGTCCCCGTGGGGTCCTCGCCCCTGAGACCCAGTACTTC. Translated: CASSPRGVLAPETQYF.

In nucleotides, the CDR3 is TGCGCCAGCAGCCGAGACATCATTTCTGGAAACACCATATATTTT. Translation gives CASSRDIISGNTIYF. The chain is built from TRBV4-1 and TRBJ1-3; D not certain. Trimming pared 4 bases from V and 1 base from J, leaving 11 bases between. The length of the CDR3 is 15 residues. Germline loops: CDR1 MGHRA, CDR2 YSYEKL.

J is TRBJ1-1 and V is TRBV2; possible D gene TRBD1, 6 bases. With 5 bases removed from V and 3 bases from J, the gap between germline ends came to 13 bases. This CDR3 region has 14 residues. Germline V gives CDR1 SNHLY, CDR2 FYNNEI. In DNA form, the CDR3 reads TGTGCCAGCAGTTACAGGGCTGGGGACACTGAAGCTTTCTTT. It yields the protein CASSYRAGDTEAFF.

This chain links TRBV4-1 with TRBJ2-3; 7 bases fit TRBD1. Per the germline V gene, CDR1 is MGHRA and CDR2 is YSYEKL. J gave up 2 bases and V 4 bases, and 9 bases lay outside the gene matches. CDR3 length: 16 residues. The CDR3 nucleotides are TGCGCCAGCAGCCTACCGACAGGGACCAACACAGATACGCAGTATTTT. Translation: CASSLPTGTNTDTQYF.

This chain connects TRBV9 to TRBJ2-7, with 7 bases fitting TRBD1. The ends lost 4 bases at V and 1 base at J; junction bases unmatched: 14. The CDR3 runs to 17 residues. The germline gives CDR1 SGDLS, CDR2 YYNGEE. Here the CDR3 reads CASSQGKGAVGSYEQYF. CDR3 sequence (DNA): TGTGCCAGCAGCCAGGGGAAGGGGGCGGTAGGGTCCTACGAGCAGTACTTC.

The chain employs TRBV7-8 and TRBJ1-1; D gene uncertain. V was pared by 5 bases and J by 4 bases, with 17 bases between. Looked up from germline, CDR1 is SGHVS and CDR2 is FQNEAQ. There are 15 residues in the CDR3. The CDR3 loop reads CASSLTLAGVTEAFF. CDR3 nucleotide sequence: TGTGCCAGCAGCCTAACTCTGGCCGGAGTCACTGAAGCTTTCTTT. The full variable domain, completed using reference TRBV7-8 and TRBJ1-1, is GAGVSQSPRYKVAKRGQDVALRCDPISGHVSLFWYQQALGQGPEFLTYFQNEAQLDKSGLPSDRFFAERPEGSVSTLKIQRTQQEDSAVYLCASSLTLAGVTEAFFGQGTRLTVV.

This clone was picked up one time. The V gene is TRBV6-6, the J gene TRBJ1-2; 9 positions match TRBD1. This CDR3 contains 15 residues. Germline CDR1 MNHNY, CDR2 SVGAGI (reference sequence). V lost 2 bases to trimming and J lost 8 bases; unmatched junction nucleotides: 9. The CDR3, as DNA: TGTGCCAGCAGTTACACCGGGACAGGGTATGAGGGCTACACCTTC. This sequence encodes CASSYTGTGYEGYTF.

The chain links TRBV7-9 to TRBJ2-1; D is ambiguous. The germline V gene has CDR1 SEHNR and CDR2 FQNEAQ (reference sequence). The CDR3 contains 11 residues. Trimming left V 8 bases short and J 6 bases short, with 8 bases between. The CDR3 DNA reads as TGTGCCAGCCCAGAAGGCAATGAGCAGTTCTTC. Its protein is CASPEGNEQFF.

This chain joins TRBV7-2 and TRBJ2-2; 10 bases align to TRBD2. CDR1 SGHTA and CDR2 FQGNSA come from the germline V gene. The CDR3 is made up of 17 amino acids. With V trimmed by 0 bases and J by 3 bases, 4 bases remained unmatched. This CDR3 is CASSLAAGLAHTGELFF. The CDR3 DNA sequence: TGTGCCAGCAGCTTAGCCGCGGGACTAGCGCACACCGGGGAGCTGTTTTTT.

The V call is TRBV11-2, the J call TRBJ2-1; either TRBD1 or TRBD2 may fit D (5 bases each). The CDR3 is 15 residues long. The ends were cut back, 1 base at V and 8 bases at J, with 15 bases in the middle. The germline gives CDR1 SGHAT, CDR2 FQNNGV. The CDR3 sequence: CASSLGGGLGHEQFF. In DNA, the CDR3 is TGTGCCAGCAGCTTAGGGGGTGGATTGGGACATGAGCAGTTCTTC.

As for this clone: At one boundary the junction diverges from the germline segment, which might be a read error. V gene TRBV7-8 combines with J gene TRBJ2-7; the D is unclear. Germline-derived CDR1 and CDR2 are SGHVS and FQNEAQ. CDR3 length: 14 amino acids. Here the CDR3 DNA reads TGTGCCAGCAGCTTAGTCTCCGCCTCCTACGAGCAGTGCTTC. It translates to CASSLVSASYEQCF.

The genes are TRBV28 and TRBJ2-3; TRBD2 matches 8 bases. The V gene end was trimmed by 5 bases and the J gene end by 2 bases; junction bases not matched to a gene: 9. Germline V gene data show CDR1 as MDHEN and CDR2 as SYDVKM. This CDR3 comprises 16 residues. CDR3 nucleotide sequence: TGTGCCAGCAGTCGGGTGCAGCGGGAGAACACAGATACGCAGTATTTT. Translation gives CASSRVQRENTDTQYF. Complete variable domain (other parts from reference TRBV28 and TRBJ2-3): DVKVTQSSRYLVKRTGEKVFLECVQDMDHENMFWYRQDPGLGLRLIYFSYDVKMKEKGDIPEGYSVSREKKERFSLILESASTNQTSMYLCASSRVQRENTDTQYFGPGTRLTVL.

This clone was seen only once. CDR3 DNA: TGTGCCAGCAGCGGACGTGCCTACAATGAGCAGTTCTTC. As protein: CASSGRAYNEQFF. The V and J genes are TRBV14 and TRBJ2-1, with no clear D. The CDR3 consists of 13 residues. Trimming took off 5 bases at V and 2 bases at J, with 7 bases between the two ends. The germline gives CDR1 SGHDN, CDR2 FVKESK.

V is TRBV30 and J is TRBJ2-7, with 8 bases that match TRBD1. CDR1 and CDR2 (germline): GTSNPN, SVGIG (reference sequence). Trimming cost V 8 bases and J 5 bases; bases outside gene matches: 11. This CDR3 has 13 amino acids. CDR3 protein: CALDYRGSNEQYF. CDR3 nucleotide sequence: TGTGCCCTGGATTACAGGGGGTCCAACGAGCAGTACTTC.

The V and J genes are TRBV7-8 and TRBJ1-1; a possible D gene is TRBD1 (5 bases). Germline V lookup: CDR1 SGHVS, CDR2 FQNEAQ. The CDR3 spans 16 residues. The V gene lost 1 base and the J gene lost 6 bases, with 18 bases spanning the gap. The DNA for the CDR3 is TGTGCCAGCAGCTTAGACGCAGGGTCGTTTATCTCTGAAGCTTTCTTT. Its translation is CASSLDAGSFISEAFF. The whole variable domain, remainder taken from reference TRBV7-8 and TRBJ1-1, is GAGVSQSPRYKVAKRGQDVALRCDPISGHVSLFWYQQALGQGPEFLTYFQNEAQLDKSGLPSDRFFAERPEGSVSTLKIQRTQQEDSAVYLCASSLDAGSFISEAFFGQGTRLTVV.

This clone was counted once. The chain uses TRBV19 and TRBJ1-1; TRBD1 agrees at 8 bases. Germline CDR1 reads LNHDA; CDR2 reads SQIVND (reference sequence). This CDR3 is 18 amino acids long. The V and J ends lost 3 bases and 1 base, in that order; junction bases with no gene match: 13. CDR3 residues: CASSIVVGRGLTNTEAFF. For the CDR3, the DNA is TGTGCCAGTAGTATTGTGGTGGGCAGGGGGCTAACGAACACTGAAGCTTTCTTT.

The CDR3 coding sequence is TGTGCCAGCATAAATGGTTGGGAGGGCTCCTACGAGCAGTACTTC. Its protein is CASINGWEGSYEQYF. The chain employs TRBV6-5 and TRBJ2-7, with 7 bases aligning to TRBD2. The length of the CDR3 is 15 residues. Germline V gene sequence: CDR1 MNHEY, CDR2 SVGAGI. V shed 7 bases and J 0 bases; nucleotides not matched to a gene: 9.

The chain carries TRBV7-9 and TRBJ2-7; tentative D call: TRBD1 (7 bases). Germline V gives CDR1 SEHNR, CDR2 FQNEAQ (reference sequence). V shed 4 bases and J shed 3 bases, with 19 bases lying between them. The CDR3 has 16 amino acids. The CDR3 nucleotides are TGTGCCAGCAGCTCCCCTGCAGGGGGGCCCCTCTACGAGCAGTACTTC. Translated: CASSSPAGGPLYEQYF.

This clone was seen a single time. The CDR3 DNA reads TGCGCCAGCAGCCAAGAGGTAGCGGGAGTACTAGATACGCAGTATTTT. It codes for CASSQEVAGVLDTQYF. The V call is TRBV4-3, the J call TRBJ2-3, with TRBD2 matching 9 bases. The V segment lost 0 bases and the J segment 5 bases; nucleotides outside the gene matches: 6. This CDR3 has 16 amino acids. In germline, CDR1 is LGHNA, CDR2 YSLEER.

This chain links TRBV7-6 with TRBJ2-7; maybe TRBD1 (7 bases). V dropped 5 bases and J dropped 0 bases, with 17 bases sitting between them. There are 16 residues in the CDR3. The germline V gene encodes CDR1 SGHVS and CDR2 FNYEAQ. The CDR3 loop reads CASSPMAGGSSYEQYF. CDR3 sequence (DNA): TGTGCCAGCAGCCCTATGGCAGGGGGGAGCTCCTACGAGCAGTACTTC.

This chain uses TRBV9 with TRBJ2-1; 8 bases are shared with TRBD2. The length of the CDR3 is 15 residues. V dropped 4 bases and J dropped 5; count of bases not matched to a gene: 8. CDR1 and CDR2 (germline): SGDLS, YYNGEE. The CDR3 DNA follows: TGTGCCAGCAGCACTCAGCGGGAGCGACACAATGAGCAGTTCTTC. This sequence encodes CASSTQRERHNEQFF. The whole variable domain, remainder taken from reference TRBV9 and TRBJ2-1, is DSGVTQTPKHLITATGQRVTLRCSPRSGDLSVYWYQQSLDQGLQFLIQYYNGEERAKGNILERFSAQQFPDLHSELNLSSLELGDSALYFCASSTQRERHNEQFFGPGTRLTVL.

The chain employs TRBV28 and TRBJ2-1, with TRBD2 matching over 10 bases. The CDR3 totals 15 residues. CDR1 is MDHEN and CDR2 is SYDVKM in the germline V gene. With 4 bases clipped from V and 6 bases from J, the junction kept 6 bases outside the gene matches. The CDR3 nucleotides are TGTGCCAGCAGTTCTAGCGGGAGCCGATTCAATGAGCAGTTCTTC. This gives the protein CASSSSGSRFNEQFF.

In nucleotides, the CDR3 is TGTGCCAGTAGAGTTAGACAGGGGGCGAACGACTATGGCTACACCTTC. Translation: CASRVRQGANDYGYTF. The chain recombines TRBV19 with TRBJ1-2; 10 bases map to TRBD1. The CDR3 length is 16 residues. Germline trimming cut 6 bases from V and 3 bases from J; bases unmatched to any gene: 10. CDR1 is LNHDA, CDR2 SQIVND, per germline (reference sequence). Drawing the rest from reference TRBV19 and TRBJ1-2, the complete variable domain is DGGITQSPKYLFRKEGQNVTLSCEQNLNHDAMYWYRQDPGQGLRLIYYSQIVNDFQKGDIAEGYSVSREKKESFPLTVTSAQKNPTAFYLCASRVRQGANDYGYTFGSGTRLTVV.

This clone was observed a handful of times. J is TRBJ2-1 and V is TRBV19; weak D call: TRBD2 (5 bases). Per the germline V gene, CDR1 is LNHDA and CDR2 is SQIVND (reference sequence). This CDR3 comprises 20 residues. V lost 0 bases to trimming and J lost 0 bases, with 21 bases between them. The CDR3 DNA is TGTGCCAGTAGTATAGATGGGAGCCTTGACGGCCCGAGCTCCTACAATGAGCAGTTCTTC. Protein product: CASSIDGSLDGPSSYNEQFF.

The V gene is TRBV28, the J gene TRBJ2-2; 9 bases fit TRBD1. J lost 6 bases, V lost 1 base, and 3 bases had no gene match. Germline CDR1 is MDHEN and CDR2 is SYDVKM. This CDR3 contains 15 residues. CDR3 in amino acids: CASSLLGQGSGELFF. The CDR3, as DNA: TGTGCCAGCAGTTTATTGGGACAGGGCTCCGGGGAGCTGTTTTTT.

The rearrangement uses TRBV9 and TRBJ2-1; tentatively, D is TRBD1 or TRBD2 (6 bases each). The CDR3 contains 17 residues. Germline V gene lookup returns CDR1 SGDLS and CDR2 YYNGEE. Trimming took off 0 bases at V and 2 bases at J, with 15 bases between the two ends. The CDR3 coding sequence is TGTGCCAGCAGCGTAGCGGGGGCCTACATGGCCTACAATGAGCAGTTCTTC. Encoded protein: CASSVAGAYMAYNEQFF.

The chain carries TRBV7-9 and TRBJ2-2, with 10 bases aligning to TRBD2. The V gene end was trimmed by 2 bases and the J gene end by 4 bases; junction bases not matched to a gene: 7. This CDR3 is 17 amino acids long. The germline V gene encodes CDR1 SEHNR and CDR2 FQNEAQ (reference sequence). The CDR3 DNA reads TGTGCCAGCAGCTTACCTAGCGGGGGTCCAGCCACCGGGGAGCTGTTTTTT. Amino acids: CASSLPSGGPATGELFF.

The chain recombines TRBV27 with TRBJ1-2; TRBD1 might be the D (5 bases). Between the trimmed V and J ends, which lost 2 bases and 4 bases, there was a span of 8 bases. CDR3 size: 13 residues. Germline CDR1 is MNHEY and CDR2 is SMNVEV (reference sequence). The CDR3 loop is CASSLGATYGYTF. The CDR3 nucleotides read TGTGCCAGCAGTTTAGGGGCGACCTATGGCTACACCTTC.

The V call is TRBV7-9, the J call TRBJ1-3; D unclear. The CDR3 runs to 15 residues. Trimming took off 4 bases at V and 0 bases at J, with 10 bases between the two ends. CDR1 and CDR2 from the germline V gene are SEHNR and FQNEAQ (reference sequence). The CDR3: CASSSFARSGNTIYF. CDR3 nucleotides: TGTGCCAGCAGCTCGTTTGCGCGCTCTGGAAACACCATATATTTT.